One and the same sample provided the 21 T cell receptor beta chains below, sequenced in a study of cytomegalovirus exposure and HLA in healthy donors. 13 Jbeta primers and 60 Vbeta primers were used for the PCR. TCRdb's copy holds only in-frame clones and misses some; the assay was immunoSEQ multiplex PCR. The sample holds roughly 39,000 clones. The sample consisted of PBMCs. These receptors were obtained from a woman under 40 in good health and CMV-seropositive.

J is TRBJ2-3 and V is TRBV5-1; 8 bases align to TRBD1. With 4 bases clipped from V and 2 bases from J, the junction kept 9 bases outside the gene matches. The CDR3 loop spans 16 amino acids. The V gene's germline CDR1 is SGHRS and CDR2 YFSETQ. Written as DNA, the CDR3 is TGCGCCAGCAGCCGGTCCCCGCAGGGGGCCACAGATACGCAGTATTTT. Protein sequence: CASSRSPQGATDTQYF.

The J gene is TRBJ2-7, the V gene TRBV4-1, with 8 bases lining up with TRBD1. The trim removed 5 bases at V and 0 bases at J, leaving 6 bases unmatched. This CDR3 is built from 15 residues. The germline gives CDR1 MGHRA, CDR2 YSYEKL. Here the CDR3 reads CASSSRTGPSYEQYF. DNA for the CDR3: TGCGCCAGCAGCTCTAGGACAGGGCCCTCCTACGAGCAGTACTTC.

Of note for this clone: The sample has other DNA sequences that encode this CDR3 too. DNA of the CDR3: TGTGCCAGCAGCTTAGTCCAGGGTGTGGGTGGCTACACCTTC. This sequence encodes CASSLVQGVGGYTF. The V and J genes are TRBV11-3 and TRBJ1-2; maybe TRBD1 (5 bases). Germline V lookup: CDR1 SGHNT, CDR2 YENEEA. The V gene lost 1 base and the J gene lost 7 bases, with 13 bases spanning the gap. This CDR3 has 14 residues.

CDR3: CASSQGQGGMNEQFF. The CDR3 region has the DNA TGTGCCAGCAGCCAGGGACAGGGCGGAATGAATGAGCAGTTCTTC. The V gene is TRBV7-6, the J gene TRBJ2-1; 9 bases are shared with TRBD1. The CDR3 is made up of 15 amino acids. V dropped 5 bases and J dropped 7; count of bases not matched to a gene: 9. Germline CDR1 is SGHVS and CDR2 is FNYEAQ.

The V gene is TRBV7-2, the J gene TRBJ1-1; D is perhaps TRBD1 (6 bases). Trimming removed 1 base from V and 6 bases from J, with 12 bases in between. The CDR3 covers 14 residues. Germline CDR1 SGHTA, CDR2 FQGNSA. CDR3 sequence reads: CASSLVLGASEAFF. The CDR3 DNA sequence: TGTGCCAGCAGCTTAGTGCTGGGGGCTTCTGAAGCTTTCTTT.

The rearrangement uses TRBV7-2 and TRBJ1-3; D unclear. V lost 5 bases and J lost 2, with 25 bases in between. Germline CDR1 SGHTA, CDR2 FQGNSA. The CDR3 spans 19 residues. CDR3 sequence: CASSTLGPGSPAPGNTIYF. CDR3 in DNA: TGTGCCAGCAGCACCCTCGGCCCCGGGTCTCCAGCCCCTGGAAACACCATATATTTT.

CDR3 sequence reads: CASSYQGSGNTIYF. As DNA, the CDR3 is TGTGCCAGCAGTTATCAGGGGTCTGGAAACACCATATATTTT. The rearrangement links TRBV6-5 to TRBJ1-3; D perhaps matches TRBD1 (6 bases). Trimming stripped 3 bases from V and 1 base from J, with 7 bases between. Germline V CDR1 and CDR2: MNHEY, SVGAGI. The CDR3 contains 14 residues.

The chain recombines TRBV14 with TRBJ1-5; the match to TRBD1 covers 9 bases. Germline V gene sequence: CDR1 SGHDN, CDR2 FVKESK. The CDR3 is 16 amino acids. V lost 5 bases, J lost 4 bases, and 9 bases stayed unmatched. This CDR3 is CASSGRDRVRNQPQHF. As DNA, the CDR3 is TGTGCCAGCAGCGGCCGGGACAGGGTGAGGAATCAGCCCCAGCATTTT.

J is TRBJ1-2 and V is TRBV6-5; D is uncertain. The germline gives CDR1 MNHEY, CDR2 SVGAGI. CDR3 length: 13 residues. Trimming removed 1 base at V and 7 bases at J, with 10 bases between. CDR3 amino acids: CASSYLAEGGYTF. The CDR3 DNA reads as TGTGCCAGCAGTTACTTGGCCGAGGGTGGCTACACCTTC.

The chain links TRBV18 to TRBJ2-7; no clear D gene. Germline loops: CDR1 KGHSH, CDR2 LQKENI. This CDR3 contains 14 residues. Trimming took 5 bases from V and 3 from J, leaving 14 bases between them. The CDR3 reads CASSARRNNYEQYF. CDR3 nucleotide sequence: TGTGCCAGCTCAGCTCGAAGAAACAACTACGAGCAGTACTTC.

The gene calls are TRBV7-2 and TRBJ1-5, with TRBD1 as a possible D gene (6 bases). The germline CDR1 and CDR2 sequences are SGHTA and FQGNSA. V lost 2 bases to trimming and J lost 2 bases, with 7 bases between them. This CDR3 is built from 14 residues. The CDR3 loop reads CASSLSGGNQPQHF. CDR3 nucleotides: TGTGCCAGCAGCTTATCAGGGGGCAATCAGCCCCAGCATTTT.

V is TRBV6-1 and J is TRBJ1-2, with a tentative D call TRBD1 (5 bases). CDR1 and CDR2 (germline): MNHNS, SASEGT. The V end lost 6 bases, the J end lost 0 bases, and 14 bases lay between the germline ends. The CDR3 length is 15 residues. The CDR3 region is CASRTGQGSNYGYTF. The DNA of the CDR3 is TGTGCCAGCAGGACCGGGCAGGGTTCTAACTATGGCTACACCTTC.

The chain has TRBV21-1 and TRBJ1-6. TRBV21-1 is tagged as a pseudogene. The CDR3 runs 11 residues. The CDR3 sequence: CASRTRHYLHF. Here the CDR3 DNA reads TGTGCCAGCAGAACGCGGCACTACCTTCACTTT.

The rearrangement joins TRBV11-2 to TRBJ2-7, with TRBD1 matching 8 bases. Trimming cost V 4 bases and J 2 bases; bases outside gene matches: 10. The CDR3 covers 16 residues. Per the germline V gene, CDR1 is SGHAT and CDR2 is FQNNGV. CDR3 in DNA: TGTGCCAGCAGCTCACTCCGGGACAGGCCTACCTACGAGCAGTACTTC. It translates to CASSSLRDRPTYEQYF.

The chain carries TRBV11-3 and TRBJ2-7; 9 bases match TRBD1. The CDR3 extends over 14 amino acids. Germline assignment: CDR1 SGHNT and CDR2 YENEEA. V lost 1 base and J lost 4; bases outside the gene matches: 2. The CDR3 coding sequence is TGTGCCAGCAGCTTAGGGGACAGGGAGTACGAGCAGTACTTC. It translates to CASSLGDREYEQYF.

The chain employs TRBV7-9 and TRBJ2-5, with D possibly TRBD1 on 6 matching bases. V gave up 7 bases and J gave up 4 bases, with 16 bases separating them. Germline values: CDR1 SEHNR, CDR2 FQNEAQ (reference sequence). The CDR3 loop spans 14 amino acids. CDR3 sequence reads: CASNSQGRLETQYF. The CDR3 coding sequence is TGTGCCAGCAACTCACAGGGTCGCTTAGAGACCCAGTACTTC. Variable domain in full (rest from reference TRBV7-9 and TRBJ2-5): DTGVSQNPRHKITKRGQNVTFRCDPISEHNRLYWYRQTLGQGPEFLTYFQNEAQLEKSRLLSDRFSAERPKGSFSTLEIQRTEQGDSAMYLCASNSQGRLETQYFGPGTRLLVL.

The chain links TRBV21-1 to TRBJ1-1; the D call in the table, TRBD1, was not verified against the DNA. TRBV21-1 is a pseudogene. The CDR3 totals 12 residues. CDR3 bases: TGTGCCAGCATCCGACATCCCGCTGAAGCTTTCTTT. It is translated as CASIRHPAEAFF.

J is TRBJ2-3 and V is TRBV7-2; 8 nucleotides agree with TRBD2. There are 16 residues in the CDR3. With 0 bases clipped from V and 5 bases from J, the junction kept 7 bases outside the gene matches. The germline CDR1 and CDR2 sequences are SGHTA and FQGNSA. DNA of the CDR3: TGTGCCAGCAGCTTAGCTAGCGGGGTGAAGGGAGATACGCAGTATTTT. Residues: CASSLASGVKGDTQYF.

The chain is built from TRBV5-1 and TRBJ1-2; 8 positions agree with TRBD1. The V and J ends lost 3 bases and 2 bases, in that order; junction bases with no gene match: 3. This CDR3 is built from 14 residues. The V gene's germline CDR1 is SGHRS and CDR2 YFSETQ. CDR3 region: CASSSGQENYGYTF. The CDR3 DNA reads TGCGCCAGCAGCTCGGGACAGGAGAACTATGGCTACACCTTC.

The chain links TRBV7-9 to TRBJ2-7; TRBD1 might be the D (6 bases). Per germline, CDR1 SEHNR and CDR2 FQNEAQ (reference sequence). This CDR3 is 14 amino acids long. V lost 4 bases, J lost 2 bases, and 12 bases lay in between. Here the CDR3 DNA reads TGTGCCAGCAGCTCCCAGGACAGCGCCTACGAGCAGTACTTC. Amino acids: CASSSQDSAYEQYF.

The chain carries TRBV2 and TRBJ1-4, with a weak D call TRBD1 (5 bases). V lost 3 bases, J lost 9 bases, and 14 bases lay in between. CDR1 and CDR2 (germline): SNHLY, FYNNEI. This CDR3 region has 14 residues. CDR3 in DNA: TGTGCCAGCAGTGATCAGGGATTGACACAAAAACTGTTTTTT. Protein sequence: CASSDQGLTQKLFF.